This passage covers 18 T cell receptor beta chains from one sample sequenced in a study of lymphopenia after photon versus proton radiotherapy. Some clones are missing from TCRdb's copy, which holds only in-frame ones; the method was immunoSEQ multiplex PCR. The sample has about 18,000 clones, 70% to 85% seen once. Sequenced material: peripheral blood, taken from a patient treated with proton-based radiotherapy. All receptors come from an older man with pancreatic cancer.

This clone was detected only a few times. The chain uses TRBV4-1 and TRBJ1-2; D is uncertain. CDR3 length: 15 amino acids. The ends were cut back, 0 bases at V and 5 bases at J, with 13 bases in the middle. The V gene's germline CDR1 is MGHRA and CDR2 YSYEKL. The CDR3 spells CASSQDSLRGYGYTF. The CDR3 nucleotides read TGCGCCAGCAGCCAAGATTCCCTTCGCGGGTATGGCTACACCTTC.

The chain recombines TRBV5-1 with TRBJ2-1; 10 bases are a match to TRBD2. The V gene's germline CDR1 is SGHRS and CDR2 YFSETQ. This CDR3 spans 15 amino acids. J lost 7 bases, V lost 2 bases, and 6 bases had no gene match. The CDR3 DNA is TGCGCCAGCAGCTTCACCAGGACTAGCGGAAATGAGCAGTTCTTC. Residues: CASSFTRTSGNEQFF.

This chain connects TRBV2 to TRBJ2-7; tentatively, D is TRBD1 or TRBD2 (5 bases each). V was cut by 6 bases and J by 3 bases, with 21 bases left in between. The CDR3 length is 16 residues. The V gene's germline CDR1 is SNHLY and CDR2 FYNNEI. The CDR3 protein is CASRESALGENYEQYF. The CDR3, as DNA: TGTGCCAGCAGAGAATCGGCCCTGGGGGAAAACTACGAGCAGTACTTC.

This sequence joins TRBV7-3 and TRBJ2-1; TRBD2 matches at 10 bases. The germline V gene has CDR1 SGHTA and CDR2 FQGTGA. The CDR3 sequence is 14 residues long. V trimming: 5 bases; J trimming: 12 bases; junction bases outside the gene matches: 10. CDR3 nucleotide sequence: TGTGCCAGCAGCCCCGGCCTAGCGGGAGTAGGGCAGTTCTTC. As protein: CASSPGLAGVGQFF.

CDR3 bases: TGCGCCAGCAGCTTCGGACTAGCGGTTGATACGCAGTATTTT. This translates into CASSFGLAVDTQYF. V and J are TRBV5-1 and TRBJ2-3; 10 bases agree with TRBD2. J lost 6 bases, V lost 2 bases, and 3 bases had no gene match. Germline CDR1 reads SGHRS; CDR2 reads YFSETQ. This CDR3 region has 14 residues.

In its sample, this clone was seen once. This rearrangement joins TRBV29-1 to TRBJ2-5; D is perhaps TRBD2 (6 bases). V dropped 2 bases and J dropped 1 base, with 8 bases sitting between them. This CDR3 is built from 13 residues. Germline V gene lookup returns CDR1 SQVTM and CDR2 ANQGSEA. The CDR3 loop reads CSVELGGQETQYF. The DNA for the CDR3 is TGCAGCGTTGAATTGGGGGGCCAAGAGACCCAGTACTTC. Full variable domain (missing parts from reference TRBV29-1 and TRBJ2-5): SAVISQKPSRDICQRGTSLTIQCQVDSQVTMMFWYRQQPGQSLTLIATANQGSEATYESGFVIDKFPISRPNLTFSTLTVSNMSPEDSSIYLCSVELGGQETQYFGPGTRLLVL.

This chain uses TRBV30 with TRBJ1-1, with 9 bases lining up with TRBD1. Germline CDR1 is GTSNPN and CDR2 is SVGIG (reference sequence). CDR3 length: 13 residues. J gave up 8 bases and V 1 base, and 5 bases lay outside the gene matches. Here the CDR3 reads CAWSETQGAEAFF. As DNA, the CDR3 is TGTGCCTGGAGTGAGACACAGGGGGCCGAAGCTTTCTTT.

The rearrangement uses TRBV6-6 and TRBJ1-4, with 7 positions matching TRBD1. Germline V lookup: CDR1 MNHNY, CDR2 SVGAGI (reference sequence). The CDR3 length is 14 residues. J was trimmed by 4 bases and V by 8 bases; bases with no gene match: 7. The CDR3 coding sequence is TGTGCCAGCGCCCAGGGGGGGGGTAATGAAAAACTGTTTTTT. Translated: CASAQGGGNEKLFF.

CDR3: CASSQSHIRGSGNTIYF. Here the CDR3 DNA reads TGTGCCAGCAGCCAAAGCCACATAAGGGGGAGTGGAAACACCATATATTTT. The chain is built from TRBV7-2 and TRBJ1-3, with D tentatively TRBD1 (6 bases). Trimming took 5 bases from V and 3 from J, leaving 20 bases between them. CDR1 is SGHTA and CDR2 is FQGNSA in the germline V gene. This CDR3 has 17 residues.

Only a few counts were recorded for this clone. V and J are TRBV27 and TRBJ2-1; D gene ambiguous. The CDR3 is made up of 11 amino acids. V was cut by 4 bases and J by 15 bases, with 13 bases left in between. Germline-derived CDR1 and CDR2 are MNHEY and SMNVEV (reference sequence). Here the CDR3 DNA reads TGTGCCAGCAGTTCCATCGGTACTGCGTTCTTC. Its protein product is CASSSIGTAFF.

In its sample, this clone was seen a few times. The chain recombines TRBV7-2 with TRBJ2-2; TRBD1 is a possible D gene (6 bases). Germline CDR1 reads SGHTA; CDR2 reads FQGNSA. V was trimmed by 0 bases and J by 9 bases, leaving 17 bases between them. CDR3 size: 16 residues. The CDR3 DNA is TGTGCCAGCAGCTTAGCGAGGTCAGGGGTAAGCCGGGAGCTGTTTTTT. Amino acids: CASSLARSGVSRELFF. The whole variable domain, remainder taken from reference TRBV7-2 and TRBJ2-2, is GAGVSQSPSNKVTEKGKDVELRCDPISGHTALYWYRQSLGQGLEFLIYFQGNSAPDKSGLPSDRFSAERTGGSVSTLTIQRTQQEDSAVYLCASSLARSGVSRELFFGEGSRLTVL.

The chain is built from TRBV4-1 and TRBJ1-4; no clear D. Germline-derived CDR1 and CDR2 are MGHRA and YSYEKL. The CDR3 is 15 residues long. Trimming took off 7 bases at V and 5 bases at J, with 17 bases between the two ends. The CDR3 is CASKRRGGVNEKLFF. Here the CDR3 DNA reads TGCGCCAGCAAGCGAAGAGGAGGCGTAAATGAAAAACTGTTTTTT.

The rearrangement links TRBV15 to TRBJ2-5; either TRBD1 or TRBD2 may fit D (6 bases each). The CDR3 has 12 amino acids. V was shortened by 7 bases and J by 5 bases, with 11 bases between the two germline ends. Germline V gene sequence: CDR1 LNHNV, CDR2 YYDKDF (reference sequence). The CDR3 loop reads CATNGGQETQYF. The CDR3 DNA reads TGTGCCACCAATGGGGGGCAGGAGACCCAGTACTTC.

The rearrangement uses TRBV30 and TRBJ1-4; TRBD1 is a possible D gene (5 bases). V gave up 1 base and J gave up 7 bases, with 10 bases separating them. This CDR3 comprises 13 residues. The germline V gene encodes CDR1 GTSNPN and CDR2 SVGIG (reference sequence). DNA for the CDR3: TGTGCCTGGAGTGGCGGGGGGGGTGAAAAACTGTTTTTT. It specifies CAWSGGGGEKLFF.

The V and J genes are TRBV29-1 and TRBJ2-1; D remains unclear. This CDR3 has 12 residues. Trimming pared 5 bases from V and 0 bases from J, leaving 5 bases between. The germline gives CDR1 SQVTM, CDR2 ANQGSEA. CDR3 sequence: CSVLSSYNEQFF. CDR3 sequence (DNA): TGCAGCGTTCTGAGCTCCTACAATGAGCAGTTCTTC.

This chain links TRBV18 with TRBJ1-4; no definite D call. This CDR3 has 13 amino acids. V dropped 3 bases and J dropped 5 bases, with 7 bases sitting between them. CDR1 is KGHSH and CDR2 is LQKENI in the germline V gene. The CDR3 loop reads CASSPGLNEKLFF. CDR3 in DNA: TGTGCCAGCTCACCGGGCCTAAATGAAAAACTGTTTTTT.

J is TRBJ1-1 and V is TRBV7-8, with D hard to call. CDR3 length: 15 residues. V lost 0 bases and J 0 bases, leaving 8 bases between the germline ends. Germline V gene sequence: CDR1 SGHVS, CDR2 FQNEAQ. The CDR3 DNA sequence: TGTGCCAGCAGCTTAGCGTCCCTCTTGAACACTGAAGCTTTCTTT. This gives the protein CASSLASLLNTEAFF.

The rearrangement links TRBV11-2 to TRBJ2-1, with a possible D match to TRBD1 (5 bases). The CDR3 covers 12 residues. Germline V gene lookup returns CDR1 SGHAT and CDR2 FQNNGV. V lost 2 bases to trimming and J lost 8 bases, with 7 bases between them. CDR3 coding DNA: TGTGCCAGCAGCTTACAGGGCCATGAGCAGTTCTTC. It is translated as CASSLQGHEQFF.